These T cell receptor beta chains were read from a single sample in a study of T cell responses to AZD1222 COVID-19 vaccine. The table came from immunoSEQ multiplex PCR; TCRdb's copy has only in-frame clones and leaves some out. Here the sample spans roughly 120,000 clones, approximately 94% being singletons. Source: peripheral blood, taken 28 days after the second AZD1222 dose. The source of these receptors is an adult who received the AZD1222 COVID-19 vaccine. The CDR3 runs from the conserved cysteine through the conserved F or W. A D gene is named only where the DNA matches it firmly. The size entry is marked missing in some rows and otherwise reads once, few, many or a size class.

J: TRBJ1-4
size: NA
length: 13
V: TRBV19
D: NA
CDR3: CASSTGLNEKLFF
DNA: TGTGCCAGTAGTACCGGTTTAAATGAAAAACTGTTTTTT

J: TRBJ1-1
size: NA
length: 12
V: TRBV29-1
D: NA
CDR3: CSGDKLNTEAFF
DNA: TGCAGCGGGGACAAGTTGAACACTGAAGCTTTCTTT

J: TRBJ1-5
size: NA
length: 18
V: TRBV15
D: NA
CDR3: CATSRDRGGGGSNQPQHF
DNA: TGTGCCACCAGCAGAGATAGAGGAGGGGGGGGAAGCAATCAGCCCCAGCATTTT

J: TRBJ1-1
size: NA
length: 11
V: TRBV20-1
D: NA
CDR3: CSVPRVTEAFF
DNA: TGCAGTGTACCGCGGGTTACTGAAGCTTTCTTT

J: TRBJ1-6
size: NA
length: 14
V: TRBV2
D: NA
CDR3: CATSGGDTSSPLHF
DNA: TGTGCCACCTCCGGGGGGGACACATCCTCACCCCTCCACTTT

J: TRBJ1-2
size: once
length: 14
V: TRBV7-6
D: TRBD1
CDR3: CASSLAQGASGYTF
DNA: TGTGCCAGCAGCTTAGCACAGGGGGCAAGTGGCTACACCTTC

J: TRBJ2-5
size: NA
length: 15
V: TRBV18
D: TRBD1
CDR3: CASSPLLQGEETQYF
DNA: TGTGCCAGCTCACCACTCTTACAGGGGGAAGAGACCCAGTACTTC

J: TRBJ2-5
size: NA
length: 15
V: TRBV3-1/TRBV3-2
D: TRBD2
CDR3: CASSQVGGGEETQYF
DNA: TGTGCCAGCAGCCAAGTGGGCGGGGGTGAAGAGACCCAGTACTTC

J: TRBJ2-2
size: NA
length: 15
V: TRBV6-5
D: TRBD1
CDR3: CASRAGGVGTGELFF
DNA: TGTGCCAGCCGAGCAGGGGGCGTGGGCACCGGGGAGCTGTTTTTT

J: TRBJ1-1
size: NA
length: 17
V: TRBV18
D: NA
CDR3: CASSARQVIYMNTEAFF
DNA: TGTGCCAGCTCAGCCAGACAGGTAATCTATATGAACACTGAAGCTTTCTTT

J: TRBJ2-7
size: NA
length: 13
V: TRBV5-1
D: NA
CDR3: CASSFLDTYEQYF
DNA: TGCGCCAGCAGCTTTCTGGATACCTACGAGCAGTACTTC

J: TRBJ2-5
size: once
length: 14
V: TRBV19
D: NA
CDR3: CASSKGGEKGTQYF
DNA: TGTGCCAGTAGCAAAGGCGGCGAAAAGGGGACCCAGTACTTC

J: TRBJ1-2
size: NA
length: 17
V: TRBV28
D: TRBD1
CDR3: CASSLRGPNFPGYGYTF
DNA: TGTGCCAGCAGTTTAAGGGGGCCCAATTTCCCCGGCTATGGCTACACCTTC

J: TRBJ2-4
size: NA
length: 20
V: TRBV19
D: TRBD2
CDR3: CASSREGLAGGLEAKNIQYF
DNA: TGTGCCAGTAGTCGGGAGGGCCTAGCGGGGGGGCTGGAGGCCAAAAACATTCAGTACTTC

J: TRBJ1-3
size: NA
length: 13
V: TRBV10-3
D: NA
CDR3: CASEQNTGNTIYF
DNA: TGTGCCTCCGAACAAAATACTGGAAACACCATATATTTT

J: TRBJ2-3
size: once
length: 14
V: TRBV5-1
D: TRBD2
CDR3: CASSLGQREDTQYF
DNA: TGCGCCAGCAGCTTGGGCCAGCGGGAGGATACGCAGTATTTT

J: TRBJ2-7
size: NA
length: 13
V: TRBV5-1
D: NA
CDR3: CASSLGTGGEQYF
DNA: TGCGCCAGCAGCCTGGGAACCGGGGGCGAGCAGTACTTC

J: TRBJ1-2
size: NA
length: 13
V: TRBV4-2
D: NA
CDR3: CASSQLDQSGYTF
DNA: TGTGCCAGCAGCCAACTGGATCAGAGTGGCTACACCTTC

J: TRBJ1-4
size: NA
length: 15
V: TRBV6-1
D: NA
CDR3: CASSEAGDTREKLFF
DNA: TGTGCCAGCAGTGAAGCGGGGGACACCCGTGAAAAACTGTTTTTT

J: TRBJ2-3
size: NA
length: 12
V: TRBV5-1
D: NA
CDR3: CASSISTDTQYF
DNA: TGCGCCAGCAGCATTAGCACAGATACGCAGTATTTT

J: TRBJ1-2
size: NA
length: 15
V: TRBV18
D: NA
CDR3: CASSKAGQGRDGYTF
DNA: TGTGCCAGCTCCAAAGCGGGGCAGGGTAGGGATGGCTACACCTTC

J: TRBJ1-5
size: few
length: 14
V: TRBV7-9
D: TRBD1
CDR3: CASTSGQGNQPQHF
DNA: TGTGCCAGCACCTCGGGACAGGGTAATCAGCCCCAGCATTTT

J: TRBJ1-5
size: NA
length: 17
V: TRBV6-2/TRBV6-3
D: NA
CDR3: CASSYGGSTTFNQPQHF
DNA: TGTGCCAGCAGTTACGGGGGGTCTACAACCTTCAATCAGCCCCAGCATTTT

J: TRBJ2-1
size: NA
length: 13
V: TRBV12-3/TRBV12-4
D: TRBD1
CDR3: CASSPEQGNEQFF
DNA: TGTGCCAGCAGCCCTGAACAGGGGAATGAGCAGTTCTTC

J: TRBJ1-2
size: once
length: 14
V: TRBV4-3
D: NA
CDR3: CASSRTGTSYGYTF
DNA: TGCGCCAGCAGCCGGACCGGGACCTCCTATGGCTACACCTTC

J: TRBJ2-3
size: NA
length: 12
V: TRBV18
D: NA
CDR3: CASSTSTDTQYF
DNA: TGTGCCAGCTCGACTAGCACAGATACGCAGTATTTT

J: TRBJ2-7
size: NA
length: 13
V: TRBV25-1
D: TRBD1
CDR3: CASSRGRPYEQYF
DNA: TGTGCCAGCAGCAGGGGGCGCCCCTACGAGCAGTACTTC

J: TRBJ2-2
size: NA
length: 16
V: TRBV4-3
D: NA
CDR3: CASSQPNRGYTGELFF
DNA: TGCGCCAGCAGCCAACCGAACCGAGGTTACACCGGGGAGCTGTTTTTT

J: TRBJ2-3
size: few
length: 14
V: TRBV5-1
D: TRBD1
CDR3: CASSSGQGTDTQYF
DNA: TGCGCCAGCAGCTCGGGACAGGGAACAGATACGCAGTATTTT

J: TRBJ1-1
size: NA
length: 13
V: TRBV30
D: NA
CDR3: CAWSIRGDAEAFF
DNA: TGTGCCTGGAGTATTAGGGGGGACGCTGAAGCTTTCTTT

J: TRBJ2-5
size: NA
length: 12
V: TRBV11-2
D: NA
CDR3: CASSQSRETQYF
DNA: TGTGCCAGCAGCCAATCGCGTGAGACCCAGTACTTC

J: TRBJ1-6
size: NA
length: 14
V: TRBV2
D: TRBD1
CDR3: CASKSGTGLSPLHF
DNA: TGTGCCAGCAAGAGCGGGACAGGGCTTTCACCCCTCCACTTT

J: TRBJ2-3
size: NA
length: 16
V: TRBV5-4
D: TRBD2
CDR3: CASSGGTSGNTDTQYF
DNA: TGTGCCAGCAGCGGAGGGACTAGCGGGAACACAGATACGCAGTATTTT

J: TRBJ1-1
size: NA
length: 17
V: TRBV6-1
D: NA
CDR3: CASSKAGTLTMNTEAFF
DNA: TGTGCCAGCAGTAAAGCCGGGACATTGACCATGAACACTGAAGCTTTCTTT

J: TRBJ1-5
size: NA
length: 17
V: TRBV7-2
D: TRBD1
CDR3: CASSLVGTGETNQPQHF
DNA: TGTGCCAGCAGCTTAGTTGGAACAGGGGAAACCAATCAGCCCCAGCATTTT

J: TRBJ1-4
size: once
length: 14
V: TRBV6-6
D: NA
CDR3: CASSYGQPREKLFF
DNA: TGTGCCAGCAGTTACGGACAGCCGCGGGAAAAACTGTTTTTT

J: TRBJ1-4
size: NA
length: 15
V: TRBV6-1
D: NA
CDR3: CASSEQRATNEKLFF
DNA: TGTGCCAGCAGTGAACAACGAGCAACTAATGAAAAACTGTTTTTT

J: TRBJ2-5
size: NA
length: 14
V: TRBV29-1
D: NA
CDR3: CSVEEGLGIETQYF
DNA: TGCAGCGTTGAGGAGGGTCTGGGCATAGAGACCCAGTACTTC

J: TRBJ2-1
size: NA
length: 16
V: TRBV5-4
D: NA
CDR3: CASSSPLAPRENEQFF
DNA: TGTGCCAGCAGCTCCCCGTTGGCCCCACGCGAGAATGAGCAGTTCTTC

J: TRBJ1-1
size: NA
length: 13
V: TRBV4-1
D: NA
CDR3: CASSRGLHTEAFF
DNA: TGCGCCAGCAGCCGAGGGTTACACACTGAAGCTTTCTTT

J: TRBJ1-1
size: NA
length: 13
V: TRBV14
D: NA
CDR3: CASSQGVGTEAFF
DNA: TGTGCCAGCAGCCAAGGGGTTGGGACTGAAGCTTTCTTT

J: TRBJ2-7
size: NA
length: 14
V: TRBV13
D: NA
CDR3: CASSPSRGSYEQYF
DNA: TGTGCCAGCAGCCCCTCTAGAGGAAGCTACGAGCAGTACTTC

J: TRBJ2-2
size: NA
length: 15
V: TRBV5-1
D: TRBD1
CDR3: CASSWETGGTGELFF
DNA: TGCGCCAGCAGCTGGGAGACAGGGGGGACCGGGGAGCTGTTTTTT

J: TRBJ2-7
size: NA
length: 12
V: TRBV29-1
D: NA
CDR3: CSVSGRNYEQYF
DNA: TGCAGCGTCTCTGGACGGAACTACGAGCAGTACTTC

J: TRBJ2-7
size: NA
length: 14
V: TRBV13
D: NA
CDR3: CASSGTAGNYEQYF
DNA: TGTGCCAGCAGCGGAACCGCAGGAAACTACGAGCAGTACTTC

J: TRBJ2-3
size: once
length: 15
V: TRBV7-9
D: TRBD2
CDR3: CASSLSGSLADTQYF
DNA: TGTGCCAGCAGCTTAAGCGGGAGCCTCGCAGATACGCAGTATTTT

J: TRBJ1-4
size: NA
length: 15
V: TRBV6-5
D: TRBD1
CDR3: CASSYGTGSNEKLFF
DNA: TGTGCCAGCAGTTACGGGACAGGCTCTAATGAAAAACTGTTTTTT